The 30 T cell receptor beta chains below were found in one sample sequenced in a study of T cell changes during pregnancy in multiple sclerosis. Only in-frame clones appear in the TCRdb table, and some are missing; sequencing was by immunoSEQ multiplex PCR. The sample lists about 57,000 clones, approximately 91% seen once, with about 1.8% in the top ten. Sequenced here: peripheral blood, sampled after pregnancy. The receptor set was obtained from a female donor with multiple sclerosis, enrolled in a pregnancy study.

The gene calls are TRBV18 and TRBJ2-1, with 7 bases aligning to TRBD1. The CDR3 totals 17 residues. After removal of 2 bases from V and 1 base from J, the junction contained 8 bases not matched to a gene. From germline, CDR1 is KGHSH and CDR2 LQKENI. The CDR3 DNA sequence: TGTGCCAGCTCACCAATTCGGGACAGCTTTTCCTACAATGAGCAGTTCTTC. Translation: CASSPIRDSFSYNEQFF.

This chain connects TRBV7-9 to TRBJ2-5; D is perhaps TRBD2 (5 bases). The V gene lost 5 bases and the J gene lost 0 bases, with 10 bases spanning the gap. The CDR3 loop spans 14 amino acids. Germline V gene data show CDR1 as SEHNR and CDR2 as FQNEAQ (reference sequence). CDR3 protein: CASSLYGDQETQYF. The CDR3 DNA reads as TGTGCCAGCAGCCTTTACGGGGACCAAGAGACCCAGTACTTC. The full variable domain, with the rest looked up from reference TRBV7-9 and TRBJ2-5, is DTGVSQNPRHKITKRGQNVTFRCDPISEHNRLYWYRQTLGQGPEFLTYFQNEAQLEKSRLLSDRFSAERPKGSFSTLEIQRTEQGDSAMYLCASSLYGDQETQYFGPGTRLLVL.

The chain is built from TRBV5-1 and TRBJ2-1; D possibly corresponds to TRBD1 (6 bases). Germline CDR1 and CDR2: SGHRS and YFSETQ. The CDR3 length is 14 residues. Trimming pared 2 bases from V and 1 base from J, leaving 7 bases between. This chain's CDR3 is CASSFQGSYNEQFF. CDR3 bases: TGCGCCAGCAGCTTTCAGGGGTCCTACAATGAGCAGTTCTTC.

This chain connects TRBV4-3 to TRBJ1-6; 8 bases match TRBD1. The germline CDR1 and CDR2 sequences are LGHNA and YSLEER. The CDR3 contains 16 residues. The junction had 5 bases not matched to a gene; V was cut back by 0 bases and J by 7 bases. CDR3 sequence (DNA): TGCGCCAGCAGCCAAGAAGTCGGGGACAGGAATTCACCCCTCCACTTT. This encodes CASSQEVGDRNSPLHF.

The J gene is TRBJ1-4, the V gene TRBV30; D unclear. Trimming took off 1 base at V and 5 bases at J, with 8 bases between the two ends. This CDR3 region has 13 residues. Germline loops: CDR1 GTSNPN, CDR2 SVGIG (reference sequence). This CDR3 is CAWSGAQNEKLFF. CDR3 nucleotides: TGTGCCTGGAGTGGGGCCCAGAATGAAAAACTGTTTTTT.

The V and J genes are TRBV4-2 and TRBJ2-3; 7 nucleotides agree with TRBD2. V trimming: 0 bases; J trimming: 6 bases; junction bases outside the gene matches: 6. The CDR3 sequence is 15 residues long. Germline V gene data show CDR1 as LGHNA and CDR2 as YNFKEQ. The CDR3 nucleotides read TGTGCCAGCAGCCAAGATGATCCAGCGGGGGATACGCAGTATTTT. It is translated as CASSQDDPAGDTQYF.

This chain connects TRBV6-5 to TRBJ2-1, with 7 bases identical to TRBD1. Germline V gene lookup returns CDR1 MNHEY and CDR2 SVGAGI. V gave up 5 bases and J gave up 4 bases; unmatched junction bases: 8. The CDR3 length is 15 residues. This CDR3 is CASSRDSLGYNEQFF. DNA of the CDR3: TGTGCCAGCAGTCGGGACAGCCTCGGATACAATGAGCAGTTCTTC.

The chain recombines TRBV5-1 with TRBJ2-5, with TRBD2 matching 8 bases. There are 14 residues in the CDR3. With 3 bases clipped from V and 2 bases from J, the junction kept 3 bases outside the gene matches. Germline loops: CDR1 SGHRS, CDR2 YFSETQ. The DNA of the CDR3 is TGCGCCAGCAGCTGGGGCGGGAGGCAAGAGACCCAGTACTTC. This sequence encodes CASSWGGRQETQYF.

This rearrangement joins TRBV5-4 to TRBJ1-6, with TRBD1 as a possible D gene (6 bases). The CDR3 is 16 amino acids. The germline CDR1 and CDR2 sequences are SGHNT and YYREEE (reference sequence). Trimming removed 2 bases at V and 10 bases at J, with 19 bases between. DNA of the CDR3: TGTGCCAGCAGCTTCTTACAGGGATCGTCGGAATCACCCCTCCACTTT. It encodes CASSFLQGSSESPLHF.

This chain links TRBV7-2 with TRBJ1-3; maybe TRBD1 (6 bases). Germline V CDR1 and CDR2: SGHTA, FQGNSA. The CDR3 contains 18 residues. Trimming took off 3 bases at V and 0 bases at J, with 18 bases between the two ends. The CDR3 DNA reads TGTGCCAGCAGCTTGAATAGTGGCAGGGGTTACTCTGGAAACACCATATATTTT. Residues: CASSLNSGRGYSGNTIYF.

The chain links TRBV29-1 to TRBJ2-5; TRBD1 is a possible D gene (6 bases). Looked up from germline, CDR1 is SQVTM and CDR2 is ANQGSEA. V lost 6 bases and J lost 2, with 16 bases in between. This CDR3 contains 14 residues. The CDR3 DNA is TGCAGCGTAGGACTCCGGGACATTCAAGAGACCCAGTACTTC. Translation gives CSVGLRDIQETQYF.

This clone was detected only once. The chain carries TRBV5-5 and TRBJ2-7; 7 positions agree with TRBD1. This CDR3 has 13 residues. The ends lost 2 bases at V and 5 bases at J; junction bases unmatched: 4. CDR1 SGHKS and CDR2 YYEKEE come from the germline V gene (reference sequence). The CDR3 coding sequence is TGTGCCAGCAGCTTACAGGGGCTGAACGAGCAGTACTTC. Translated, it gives CASSLQGLNEQYF.

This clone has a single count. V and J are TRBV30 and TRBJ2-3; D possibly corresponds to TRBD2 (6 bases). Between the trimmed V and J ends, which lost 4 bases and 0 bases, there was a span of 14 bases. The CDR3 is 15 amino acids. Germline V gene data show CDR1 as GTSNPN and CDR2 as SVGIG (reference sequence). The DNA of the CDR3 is TGTGCCTGGACCCCGGAGGGACCTAGCACAGATACGCAGTATTTT. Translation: CAWTPEGPSTDTQYF.

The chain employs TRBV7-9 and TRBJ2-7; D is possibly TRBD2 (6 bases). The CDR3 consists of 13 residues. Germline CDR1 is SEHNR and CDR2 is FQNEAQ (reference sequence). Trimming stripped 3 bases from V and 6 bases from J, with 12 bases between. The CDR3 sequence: CASSFFLGGEQYF. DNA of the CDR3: TGTGCCAGCAGCTTCTTTTTGGGAGGCGAGCAGTACTTC. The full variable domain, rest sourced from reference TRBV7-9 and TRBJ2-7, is DTGVSQNPRHKITKRGQNVTFRCDPISEHNRLYWYRQTLGQGPEFLTYFQNEAQLEKSRLLSDRFSAERPKGSFSTLEIQRTEQGDSAMYLCASSFFLGGEQYFGPGTRLTVT.

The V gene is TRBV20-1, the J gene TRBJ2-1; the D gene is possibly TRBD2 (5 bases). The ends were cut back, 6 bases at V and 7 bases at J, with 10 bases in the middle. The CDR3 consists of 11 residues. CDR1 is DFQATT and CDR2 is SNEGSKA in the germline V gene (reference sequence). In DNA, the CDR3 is TGCAGTGCCCGTCGAGGGAATGAGCAGTTCTTC. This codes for CSARRGNEQFF.

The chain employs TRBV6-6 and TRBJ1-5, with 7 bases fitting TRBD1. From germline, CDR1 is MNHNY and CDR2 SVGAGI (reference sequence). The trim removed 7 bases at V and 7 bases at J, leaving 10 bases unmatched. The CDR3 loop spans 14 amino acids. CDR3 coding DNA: TGTGCCAGCACTCCACAGGGGAGAAGCCAGCCCCAGCATTTT. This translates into CASTPQGRSQPQHF.

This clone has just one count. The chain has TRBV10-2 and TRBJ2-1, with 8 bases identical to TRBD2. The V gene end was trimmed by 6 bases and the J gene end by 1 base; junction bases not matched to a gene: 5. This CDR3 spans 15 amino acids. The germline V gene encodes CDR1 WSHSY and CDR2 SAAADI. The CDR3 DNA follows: TGCGCCAGCAGAGTACGGGGGGGTTCCTACAATGAGCAGTTCTTC. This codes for CASRVRGGSYNEQFF.

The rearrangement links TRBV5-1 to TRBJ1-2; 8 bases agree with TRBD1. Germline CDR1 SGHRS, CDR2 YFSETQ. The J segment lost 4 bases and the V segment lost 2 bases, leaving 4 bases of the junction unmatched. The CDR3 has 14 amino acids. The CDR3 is CASSFGDRSYGYTF. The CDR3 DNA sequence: TGCGCCAGCAGCTTCGGGGACAGGTCCTATGGCTACACCTTC. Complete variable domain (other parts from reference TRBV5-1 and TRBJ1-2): KAGVTQTPRYLIKTRGQQVTLSCSPISGHRSVSWYQQTPGQGLQFLFEYFSETQRNKGNFPGRFSGRQFSNSRSEMNVSTLELGDSALYLCASSFGDRSYGYTFGSGTRLTVV.

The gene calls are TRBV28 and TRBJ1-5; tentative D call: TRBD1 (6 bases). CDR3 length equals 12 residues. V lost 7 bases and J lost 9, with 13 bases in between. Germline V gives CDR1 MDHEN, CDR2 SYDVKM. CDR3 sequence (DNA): TGTGCCAGCAATCCTCAGGGGCTGCCCCAGCATTTT. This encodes CASNPQGLPQHF. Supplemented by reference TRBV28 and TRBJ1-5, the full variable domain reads DVKVTQSSRYLVKRTGEKVFLECVQDMDHENMFWYRQDPGLGLRLIYFSYDVKMKEKGDIPEGYSVSREKKERFSLILESASTNQTSMYLCASNPQGLPQHFGDGTRLSIL.

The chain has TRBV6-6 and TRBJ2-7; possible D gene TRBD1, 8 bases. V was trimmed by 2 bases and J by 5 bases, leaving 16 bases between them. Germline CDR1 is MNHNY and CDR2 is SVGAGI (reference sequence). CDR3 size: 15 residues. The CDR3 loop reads CASSYPRQGRDEQYF. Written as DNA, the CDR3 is TGTGCCAGCAGTTACCCCCGACAGGGGAGGGACGAGCAGTACTTC.

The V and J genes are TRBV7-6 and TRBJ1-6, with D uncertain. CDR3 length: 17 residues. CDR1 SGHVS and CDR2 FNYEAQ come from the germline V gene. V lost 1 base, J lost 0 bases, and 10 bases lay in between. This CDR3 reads CASSLGGFRSYNSPLHF. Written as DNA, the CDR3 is TGTGCCAGCAGCTTAGGCGGGTTTCGCTCCTATAATTCACCCCTCCACTTT.

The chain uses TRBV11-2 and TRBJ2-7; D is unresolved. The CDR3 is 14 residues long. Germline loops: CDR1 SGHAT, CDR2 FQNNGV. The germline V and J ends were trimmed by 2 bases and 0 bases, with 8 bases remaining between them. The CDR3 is CASSLSLSSYEQYF. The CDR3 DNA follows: TGTGCCAGCAGCTTATCTCTGAGCTCCTACGAGCAGTACTTC. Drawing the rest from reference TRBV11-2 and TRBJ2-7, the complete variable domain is EAGVAQSPRYKIIEKRQSVAFWCNPISGHATLYWYQQILGQGPKLLIQFQNNGVVDDSQLPKDRFSAERLKGVDSTLKIQPAKLEDSAVYLCASSLSLSSYEQYFGPGTRLTVT.

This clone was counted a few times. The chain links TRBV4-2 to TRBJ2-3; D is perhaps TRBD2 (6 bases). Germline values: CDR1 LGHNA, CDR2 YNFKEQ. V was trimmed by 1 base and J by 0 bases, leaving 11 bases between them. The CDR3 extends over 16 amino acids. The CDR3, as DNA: TGTGCCAGCAGCCAAGCGATGGGGACTAGCACAGATACGCAGTATTTT. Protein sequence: CASSQAMGTSTDTQYF.

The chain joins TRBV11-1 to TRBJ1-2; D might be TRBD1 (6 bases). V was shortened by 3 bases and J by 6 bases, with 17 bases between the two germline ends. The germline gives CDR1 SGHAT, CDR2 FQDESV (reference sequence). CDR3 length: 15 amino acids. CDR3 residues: CASSLGHGQIDGYTF. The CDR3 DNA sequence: TGTGCCAGCAGCTTGGGTCATGGACAGATCGATGGCTACACCTTC.

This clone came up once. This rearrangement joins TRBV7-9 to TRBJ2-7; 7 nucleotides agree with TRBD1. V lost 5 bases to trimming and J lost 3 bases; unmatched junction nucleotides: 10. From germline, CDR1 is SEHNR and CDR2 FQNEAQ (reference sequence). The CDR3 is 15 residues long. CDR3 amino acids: CASSPSGTANYEQYF. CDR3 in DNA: TGTGCCAGCAGCCCGAGTGGGACAGCCAACTACGAGCAGTACTTC.

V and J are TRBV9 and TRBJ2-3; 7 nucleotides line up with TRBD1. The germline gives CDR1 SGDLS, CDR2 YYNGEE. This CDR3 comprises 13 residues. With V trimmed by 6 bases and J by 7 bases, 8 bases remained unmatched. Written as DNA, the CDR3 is TGTGCCAGCACGAGGGACAGCGTATATACGCAGTATTTT. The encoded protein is CASTRDSVYTQYF.

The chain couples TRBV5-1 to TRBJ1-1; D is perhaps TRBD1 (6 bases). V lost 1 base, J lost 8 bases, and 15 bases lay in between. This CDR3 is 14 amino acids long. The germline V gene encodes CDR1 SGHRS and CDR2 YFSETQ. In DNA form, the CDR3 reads TGCGCCAGCAGCTTGATCGGGGACAAAATCGAAGCTTTCTTT. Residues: CASSLIGDKIEAFF. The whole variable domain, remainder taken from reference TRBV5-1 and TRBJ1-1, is KAGVTQTPRYLIKTRGQQVTLSCSPISGHRSVSWYQQTPGQGLQFLFEYFSETQRNKGNFPGRFSGRQFSNSRSEMNVSTLELGDSALYLCASSLIGDKIEAFFGQGTRLTVV.

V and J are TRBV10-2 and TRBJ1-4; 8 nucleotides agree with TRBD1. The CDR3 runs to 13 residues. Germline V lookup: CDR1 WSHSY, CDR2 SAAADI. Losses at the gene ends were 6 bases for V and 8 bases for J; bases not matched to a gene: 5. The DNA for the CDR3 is TGCGCCAGCAGGCAGGGGGCGGGGGAAAAACTGTTTTTT. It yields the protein CASRQGAGEKLFF.

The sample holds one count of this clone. As DNA, the CDR3 is TGTGCCATCAGTGATATGTCGGGCACTGAAGCTTTCTTT. This sequence encodes CAISDMSGTEAFF. The J gene is TRBJ1-1, the V gene TRBV10-3; D gene uncertain. V lost 3 bases, J lost 4 bases, and 9 bases lay in between. Germline loops: CDR1 ENHRY, CDR2 SYGVKD. The length of the CDR3 is 13 residues.

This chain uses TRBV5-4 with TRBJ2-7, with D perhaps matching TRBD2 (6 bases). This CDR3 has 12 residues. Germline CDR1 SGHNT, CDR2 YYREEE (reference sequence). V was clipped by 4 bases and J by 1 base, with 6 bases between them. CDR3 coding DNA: TGTGCCAGCAGCGGGGGGTCCTACGAGCAGTACTTC. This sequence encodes CASSGGSYEQYF.